This T cell receptor (beta chain) is drawn from a study of blood T cell repertoires in COVID-19. Whole-study context: Samples of COVID-19 (acute and convalescent) were obtained from the United States, Italy and Spain. Sample material is recorded as cDNA or gDNA derived from T cells, B-cell-depleted T cells, or PBMCs.

Trimming left V 3 bases short and J 4 bases short, with 10 bases between. The germline V gene has CDR1 SGHDN and CDR2 FVKESK. This CDR3 is 14 amino acids long. Authors' data handling: It was from reference gene primer amplification that nucleated cell counts were estimated. The protocol was immunoSEQ multiplex PCR, while the TCRdb copy is restricted to in-frame clones and leaves out a portion. That table gives V, J and clone size, and the DNA gave D and trimming. The sample shows approximately 150,000 clones, roughly three quarters of them seen only once. The sequence was obtained from a woman aged 55-69 years with acute or convalescent COVID-19. Sample: peripheral blood. The chain couples TRBV14 to TRBJ2-1, with a weak D call TRBD2 (5 bases). The CDR3 nucleotides are TGTGCCAGCAGCCAGGTGAGCGGTTACAATGAGCAGTTCTTC. Residues: CASSQVSGYNEQFF.